This T cell receptor beta chain was profiled in a study of T cell responses to AZD1222 COVID-19 vaccine. General study results and limits: Donors skewed white British and female; clonal diversity was possibly underestimated. Only a handful of AZD1222 recipients tested seropositive at baseline.

Analyses pooled second doses at about 4 or about 12 weeks. Produced via immunoSEQ multiplex PCR; TCRdb's table is partial and in-frame only. In the table there are some 110,000 clones, 70% to 90% of which are singletons. Germline V CDR1 and CDR2: SGDLS, YYNGEE. CDR3 length equals 15 residues. Trimming left V 0 bases short and J 1 base short, with 8 bases between. Concerning this clone itself: Its antigen is unknown.

The J gene is TRBJ2-1, the V gene TRBV9, with D maybe TRBD1 (5 bases). The receptor comes from an adult who received the AZD1222 COVID-19 vaccine. Sample: peripheral blood, taken 28 days after the second AZD1222 dose. The CDR3 coding sequence is TGTGCCAGCAGCGTAGGGACACTTTCCTACAATGAGCAGTTCTTC. Protein product: CASSVGTLSYNEQFF.